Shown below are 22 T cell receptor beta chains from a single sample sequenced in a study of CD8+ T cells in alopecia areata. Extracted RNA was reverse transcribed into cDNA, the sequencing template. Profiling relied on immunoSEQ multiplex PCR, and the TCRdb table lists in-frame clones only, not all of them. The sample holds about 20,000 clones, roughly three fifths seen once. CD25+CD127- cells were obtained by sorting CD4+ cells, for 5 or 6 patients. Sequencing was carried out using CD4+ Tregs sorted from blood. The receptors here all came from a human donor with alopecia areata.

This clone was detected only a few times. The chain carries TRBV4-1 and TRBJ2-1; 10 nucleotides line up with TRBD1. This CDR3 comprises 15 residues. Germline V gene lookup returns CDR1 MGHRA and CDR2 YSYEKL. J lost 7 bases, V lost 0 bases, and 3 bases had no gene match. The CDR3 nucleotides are TGCGCCAGCAGCCAAGATCCGGGACAGGGGAATGAGCAGTTCTTC. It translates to CASSQDPGQGNEQFF.

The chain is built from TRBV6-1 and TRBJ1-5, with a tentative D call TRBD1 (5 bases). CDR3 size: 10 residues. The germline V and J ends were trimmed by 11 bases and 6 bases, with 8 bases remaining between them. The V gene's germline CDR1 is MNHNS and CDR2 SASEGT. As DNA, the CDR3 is TGTGCCGCGGGGGTTCAGCCCCAGCATTTT. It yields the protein CAAGVQPQHF.

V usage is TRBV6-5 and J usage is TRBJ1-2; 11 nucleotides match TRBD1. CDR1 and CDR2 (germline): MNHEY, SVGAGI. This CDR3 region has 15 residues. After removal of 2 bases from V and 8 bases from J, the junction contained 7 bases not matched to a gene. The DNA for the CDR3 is TGTGCCAGCAGTTACCGCTGGACAGGGGGCGAGGGCTACACCTTC. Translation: CASSYRWTGGEGYTF.

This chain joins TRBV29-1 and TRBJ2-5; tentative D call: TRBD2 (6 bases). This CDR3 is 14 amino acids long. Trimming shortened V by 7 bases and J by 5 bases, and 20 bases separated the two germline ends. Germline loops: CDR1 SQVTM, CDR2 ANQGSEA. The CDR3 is CSASSPGVKETQYF. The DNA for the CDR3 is TGCAGCGCTAGTAGTCCGGGGGTGAAGGAGACCCAGTACTTC.

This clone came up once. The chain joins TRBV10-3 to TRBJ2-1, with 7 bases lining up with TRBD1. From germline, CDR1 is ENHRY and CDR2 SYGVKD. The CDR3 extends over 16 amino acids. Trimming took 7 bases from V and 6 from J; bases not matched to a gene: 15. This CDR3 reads CAIIPKDRLQFNEQFF. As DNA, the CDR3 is TGTGCCATCATTCCCAAGGACAGGTTACAATTCAATGAGCAGTTCTTC.

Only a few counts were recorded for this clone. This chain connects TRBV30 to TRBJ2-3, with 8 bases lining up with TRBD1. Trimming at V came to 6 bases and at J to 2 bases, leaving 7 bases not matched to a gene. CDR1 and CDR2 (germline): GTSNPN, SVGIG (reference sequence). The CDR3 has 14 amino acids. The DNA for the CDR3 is TGTGCCTGTATGACAGGGGTAAACACAGATACGCAGTATTTT. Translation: CACMTGVNTDTQYF. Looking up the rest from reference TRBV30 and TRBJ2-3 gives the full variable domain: SQTIHQWPATLVQPVGSPLSLECTVEGTSNPNLYWYRQAAGRGLQLLFYSVGIGQISSEVPQNLSASRPQDRQFILSSKKLLLSDSGFYLCACMTGVNTDTQYFGPGTRLTVL.

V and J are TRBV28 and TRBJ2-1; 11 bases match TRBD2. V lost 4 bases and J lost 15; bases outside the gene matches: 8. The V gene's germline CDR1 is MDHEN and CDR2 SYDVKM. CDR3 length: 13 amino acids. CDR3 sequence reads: CASSWALAGGTFF. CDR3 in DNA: TGTGCCAGCAGTTGGGCTCTAGCGGGGGGTACGTTCTTC.

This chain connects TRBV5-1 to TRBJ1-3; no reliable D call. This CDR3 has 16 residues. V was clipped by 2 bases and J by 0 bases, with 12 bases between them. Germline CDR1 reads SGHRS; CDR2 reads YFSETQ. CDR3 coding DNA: TGCGCCAGCAGCTTAAATTTCCAAAGCTCTGGAAACACCATATATTTT. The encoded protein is CASSLNFQSSGNTIYF.

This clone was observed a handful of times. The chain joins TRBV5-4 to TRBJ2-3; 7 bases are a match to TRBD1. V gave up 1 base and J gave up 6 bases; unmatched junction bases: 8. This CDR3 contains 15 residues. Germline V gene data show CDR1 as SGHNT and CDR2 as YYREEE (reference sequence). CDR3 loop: CASSLRGQAYDTQYF. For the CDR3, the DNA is TGTGCCAGCAGCTTGAGAGGACAGGCTTATGATACGCAGTATTTT.

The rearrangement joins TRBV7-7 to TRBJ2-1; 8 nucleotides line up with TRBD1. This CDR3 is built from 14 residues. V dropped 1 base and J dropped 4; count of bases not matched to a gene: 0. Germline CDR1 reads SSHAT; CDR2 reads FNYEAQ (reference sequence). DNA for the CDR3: TGTGCCAGCAGCTTAGGGACAGGGTACAATGAGCAGTTCTTC. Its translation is CASSLGTGYNEQFF.

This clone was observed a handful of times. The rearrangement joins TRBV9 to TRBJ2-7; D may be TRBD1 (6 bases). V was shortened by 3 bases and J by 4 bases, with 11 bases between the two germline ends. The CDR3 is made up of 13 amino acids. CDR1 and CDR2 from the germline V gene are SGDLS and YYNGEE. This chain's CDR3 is CASSAEQGYEQYF. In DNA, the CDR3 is TGTGCCAGCAGCGCCGAACAGGGTTACGAGCAGTACTTC. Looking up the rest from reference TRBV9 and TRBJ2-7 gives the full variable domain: DSGVTQTPKHLITATGQRVTLRCSPRSGDLSVYWYQQSLDQGLQFLIQYYNGEERAKGNILERFSAQQFPDLHSELNLSSLELGDSALYFCASSAEQGYEQYFGPGTRLTVT.

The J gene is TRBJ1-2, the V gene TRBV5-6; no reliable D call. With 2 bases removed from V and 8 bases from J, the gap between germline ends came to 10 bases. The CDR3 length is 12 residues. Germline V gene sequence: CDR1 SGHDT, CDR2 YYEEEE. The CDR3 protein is CASSFTEYGYTF. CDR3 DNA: TGTGCCAGCAGCTTCACAGAATACGGCTACACCTTC. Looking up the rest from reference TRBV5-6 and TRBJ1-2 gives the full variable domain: DAGVTQSPTHLIKTRGQQVTLRCSPKSGHDTVSWYQQALGQGPQFIFQYYEEEERQRGNFPDRFSGHQFPNYSSELNVNALLLGDSALYLCASSFTEYGYTFGSGTRLTVV.

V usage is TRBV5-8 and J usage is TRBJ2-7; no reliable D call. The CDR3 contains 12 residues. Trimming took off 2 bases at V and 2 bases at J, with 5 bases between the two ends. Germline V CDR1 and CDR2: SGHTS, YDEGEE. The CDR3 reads CASSLRTYEQYF. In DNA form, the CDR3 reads TGTGCCAGCAGCTTAAGGACCTACGAGCAGTACTTC.

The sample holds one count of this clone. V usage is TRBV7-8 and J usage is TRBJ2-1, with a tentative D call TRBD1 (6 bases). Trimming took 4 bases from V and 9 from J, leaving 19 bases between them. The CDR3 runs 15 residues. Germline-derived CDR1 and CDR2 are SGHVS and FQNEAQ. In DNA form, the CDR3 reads TGTGCCAGCAGCTCCCCTCAGGGGCGGAGAAGTGAGCAGTTCTTC. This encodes CASSSPQGRRSEQFF.

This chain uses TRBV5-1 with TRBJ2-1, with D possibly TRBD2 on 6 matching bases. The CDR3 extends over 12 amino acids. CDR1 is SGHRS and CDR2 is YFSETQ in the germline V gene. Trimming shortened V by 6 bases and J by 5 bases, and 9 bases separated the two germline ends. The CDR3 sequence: CASTRGNNEQFF. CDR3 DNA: TGCGCCAGCACCCGGGGGAACAATGAGCAGTTCTTC.

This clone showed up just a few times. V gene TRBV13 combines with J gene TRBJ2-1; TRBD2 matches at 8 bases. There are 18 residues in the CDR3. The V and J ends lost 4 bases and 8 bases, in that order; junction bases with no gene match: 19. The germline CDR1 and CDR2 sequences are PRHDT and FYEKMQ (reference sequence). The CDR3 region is CASSSRYILAAQGHEQFF. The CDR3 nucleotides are TGTGCCAGCAGCTCCCGATATATACTAGCGGCCCAGGGTCATGAGCAGTTCTTC.

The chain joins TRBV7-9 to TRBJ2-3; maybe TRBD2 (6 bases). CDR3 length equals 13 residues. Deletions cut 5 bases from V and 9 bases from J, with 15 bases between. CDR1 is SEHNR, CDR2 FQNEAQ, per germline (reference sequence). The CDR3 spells CASSPGTSGTQYF. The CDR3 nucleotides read TGTGCCAGCAGCCCTGGGACCAGCGGGACGCAGTATTTT. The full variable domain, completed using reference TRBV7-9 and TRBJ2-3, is DTGVSQNPRHKITKRGQNVTFRCDPISEHNRLYWYRQTLGQGPEFLTYFQNEAQLEKSRLLSDRFSAERPKGSFSTLEIQRTEQGDSAMYLCASSPGTSGTQYFGPGTRLTVL.

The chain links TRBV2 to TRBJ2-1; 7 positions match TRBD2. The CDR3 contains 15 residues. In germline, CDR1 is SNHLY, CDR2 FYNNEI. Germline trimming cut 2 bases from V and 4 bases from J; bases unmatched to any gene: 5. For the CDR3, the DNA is TGTGCCAGCAGTGAAAGAGCGGGGTCTTACAATGAGCAGTTCTTC. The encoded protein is CASSERAGSYNEQFF.

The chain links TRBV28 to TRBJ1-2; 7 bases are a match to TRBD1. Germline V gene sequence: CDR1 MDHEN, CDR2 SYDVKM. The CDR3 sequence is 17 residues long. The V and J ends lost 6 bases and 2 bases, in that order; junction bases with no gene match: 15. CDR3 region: CASRTSRRQGINYGYTF. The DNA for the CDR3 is TGTGCCAGCAGAACCTCGCGCCGACAGGGAATCAACTATGGCTACACCTTC.

CDR3 amino acids: CASSPRLAGAAGELFF. The CDR3 coding sequence is TGTGCCAGCAGCCCAAGACTAGCGGGCGCAGCTGGGGAGCTGTTTTTT. The chain carries TRBV11-2 and TRBJ2-2; TRBD2 agrees at 10 bases. This CDR3 spans 16 amino acids. Looked up from germline, CDR1 is SGHAT and CDR2 is FQNNGV. V lost 5 bases, J lost 8 bases, and 11 bases stayed unmatched.

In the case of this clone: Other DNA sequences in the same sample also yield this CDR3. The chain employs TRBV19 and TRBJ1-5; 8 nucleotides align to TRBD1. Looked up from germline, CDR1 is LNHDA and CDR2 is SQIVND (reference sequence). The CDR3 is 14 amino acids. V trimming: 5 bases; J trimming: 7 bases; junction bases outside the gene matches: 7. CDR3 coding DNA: TGTGCCAGTAGTTCGCAGGGGGCTCGGCAGCCCCAGCATTTT. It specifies CASSSQGARQPQHF.

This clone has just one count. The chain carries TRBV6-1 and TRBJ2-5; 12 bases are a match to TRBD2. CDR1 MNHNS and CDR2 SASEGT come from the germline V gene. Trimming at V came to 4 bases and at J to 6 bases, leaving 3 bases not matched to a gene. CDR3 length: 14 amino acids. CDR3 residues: CASSGTSGAKTQYF. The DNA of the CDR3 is TGTGCCAGCAGTGGGACTAGCGGGGCGAAGACCCAGTACTTC.